A selection of T cell receptor beta chains follows, all from one sample in a study of response to subunit inactivated influenza vaccine. One entry per CDR3 protein, called by TCRdb with MiXCR from the RT-PCR reads. Seen here are more than 600,000 distinct CDR3 sequences, roughly 20% observed once, and the top ten hold approximately 11%. Material: PBMCs from blood, obtained 5 days after vaccination. The source is a man aged 45-65 years who received an inactivated influenza vaccine. Both conserved end residues are part of each CDR3. A D gene is named only where the DNA matches it firmly. The size field is filled for only some rows; it gives once, few, many or a size class.

NA,TRBJ2-5,TRBV29-1,NA,TGCAGCGTTGCGGCAGCGGAGACCCAGTACTTC,CSVAAAETQYF
TRBD2,TRBJ2-7,TRBV7-2,few,TGTGCCAGCAGCGCGTGGGCTACTAGCGGGAGTTACCACGAGCAGTACTTC,CASSAWATSGSYHEQYF
NA,TRBJ1-2,TRBV27,few,TGTGCCAGCAGTTTATCCCAGGGCTATGGCTACACCTTC,CASSLSQGYGYTF
TRBD1,TRBJ2-4,TRBV6-2/TRBV6-3,NA,TGTGCCAGCAGTACCGGGACAGTAGCCAAAAACATTCAGTACTTC,CASSTGTVAKNIQYF
NA,TRBJ1-5,TRBV4-2,few,TGTGCCAGCAGCAGCGAAAGTGGAGGGATCGGTCAGCCCCAGCATTTT,CASSSESGGIGQPQHF
TRBD2,TRBJ2-3,TRBV24-1,few,TGTGCCACCAGTTCAGCGGGGGGCCGCACAGATACGCAGTATTTT,CATSSAGGRTDTQYF
NA,TRBJ2-1,TRBV28,few,TGTGCGTCGGCGGGTTACTCCTACAATGAGCAGTTCTTC,CASAGYSYNEQFF
NA,TRBJ1-2,TRBV20-1,few,TGCAGTGCTAGACTCCCAGGTCATGGCTACACCTTC,CSARLPGHGYTF
TRBD2,TRBJ2-5,TRBV12-3/TRBV12-4,NA,TGTGCCAGCAGTCCCGGGACTACACAAGAGACCCAGTACTTC,CASSPGTTQETQYF
TRBD2,TRBJ2-1,TRBV20-1,few,TGCAGTGCTAATCGACTAGCGGGATACAATGAGCAGTTCTTC,CSANRLAGYNEQFF
NA,TRBJ2-5,TRBV19,NA,TGTGCCAGTAGTATCGGGGGCCTTGGAAAAGAGACCCAGTACTTC,CASSIGGLGKETQYF
NA,TRBJ2-7,TRBV29-1,many,TGCAGCGTTGAAGGGACCAGACAGGCGGGCGAGCAGTACTTC,CSVEGTRQAGEQYF
TRBD2,TRBJ2-7,TRBV5-5,NA,TGTGCCAGCAGACGACTAGCGGGGTTGAGCTCCTACGAGCAGTACTTC,CASRRLAGLSSYEQYF
NA,TRBJ2-7,TRBV12-3/TRBV12-4,many,TGTGCCAGCAGTCTTTCCAACGAGCAGTACTTC,CASSLSNEQYF
TRBD2,TRBJ2-2,TRBV11-1,NA,TGTGCCAGCAGCTCTAGCGGGCAAAACACCGGGGAGCTGTTTTTT,CASSSSGQNTGELFF
NA,TRBJ1-2,TRBV28,few,TGTGCCAGCAGTTTCTTCTCGGGGCCAAGGGTCGGACGCTATGGCTACACCTTC,CASSFFSGPRVGRYGYTF
TRBD2,TRBJ2-1,TRBV28,few,TGTGCCAGCAGTCCATTGGATCTAGCGGGGGCCCGGCGCAATGAGCAGTTCTTC,CASSPLDLAGARRNEQFF
NA,TRBJ2-6,TRBV11-2,NA,TGTGCCAGCAGCTTACTGTGGTTTGACAGGACCTCTGGGGCCAACGTCCTGACTTTC,CASSLLWFDRTSGANVLTF
TRBD1,TRBJ2-1,TRBV7-9,NA,TGTGCCAGCAGCTCCACTAGGGGGACAGGGGGCTACAATGAGCAGTTCTTC,CASSSTRGTGGYNEQFF
NA,TRBJ1-2,TRBV29-1,NA,TGCAGCGTTGAGGGAAGGGGCCCATCCGGAAGCTATGGCTACACCTTC,CSVEGRGPSGSYGYTF
TRBD1,TRBJ2-1,TRBV12-3/TRBV12-4,many,TGTGCCAGCAGGGGACAGGGGATGGGCAATGAGCAGTTCTTC,CASRGQGMGNEQFF
NA,TRBJ2-7,TRBV5-6,NA,TGTGCCAGCAGCGGGCCGAGAGAGGGCTCCTACGAGCAGTACTTC,CASSGPREGSYEQYF
NA,TRBJ1-3,TRBV6-5,NA,TGTGCCAGCAGTTCCCGGACAGTCTCTGGAAACACCATATATTTT,CASSSRTVSGNTIYF
NA,TRBJ1-2,TRBV5-1,NA,TGCGCCAGCAGCACCCGGGACCCCTCTAACTATGGCTACACCTTC,CASSTRDPSNYGYTF
TRBD2,TRBJ2-7,TRBV7-9,NA,TGTGCCAGCAGCCTTAGCGGGAGTGACTACGAGCAGTACTTC,CASSLSGSDYEQYF
NA,TRBJ1-3,TRBV29-1,many,TGCAGCGTTGAAGATCTGGCCGGCTACTCTGGAAACACCATATATTTT,CSVEDLAGYSGNTIYF
TRBD2,TRBJ2-1,TRBV3-1,NA,TGTGCCAGCAGCCAAGCCCTAGCGGGGAGTGAGCAGTTCTTC,CASSQALAGSEQFF
TRBD2,TRBJ2-1,TRBV20-1,few,TGCAGTGCTACTACCCTAGCGGGGGGGTCCGCTACCTACAATGAGCAGCTCTTC,CSATTLAGGSATYNEQLF
NA,TRBJ2-7,TRBV4-2,NA,TGTGCCAGCAGCCAAGTCGAGGGATCGGGCTACGAGCAGTACTTC,CASSQVEGSGYEQYF